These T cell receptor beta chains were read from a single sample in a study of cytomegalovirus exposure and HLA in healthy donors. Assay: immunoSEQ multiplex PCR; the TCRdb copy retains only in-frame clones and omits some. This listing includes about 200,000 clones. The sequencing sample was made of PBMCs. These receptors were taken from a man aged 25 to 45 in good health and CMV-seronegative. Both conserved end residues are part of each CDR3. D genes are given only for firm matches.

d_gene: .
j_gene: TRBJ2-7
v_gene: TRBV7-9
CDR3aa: CASSLLLQAGEQYF
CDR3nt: TGTGCCAGCAGCTTACTGTTACAGGCTGGCGAGCAGTACTTC

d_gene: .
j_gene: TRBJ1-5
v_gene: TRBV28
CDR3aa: CASSLPWTNSNQPQHF
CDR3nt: TGTGCCAGCAGTTTACCCTGGACAAATAGCAATCAGCCCCAGCATTTT

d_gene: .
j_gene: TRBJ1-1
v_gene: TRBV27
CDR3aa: CASSLVPVAGTEAFF
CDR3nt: TGTGCCAGCAGTTTAGTTCCCGTCGCCGGCACTGAAGCTTTCTTT

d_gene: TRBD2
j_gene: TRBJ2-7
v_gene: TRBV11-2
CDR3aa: CASSWGLMVYEQYF
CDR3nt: TGTGCCAGCAGCTGGGGACTAATGGTCTACGAGCAGTACTTC

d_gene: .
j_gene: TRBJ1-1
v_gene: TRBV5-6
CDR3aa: CASSRRVKGEAFF
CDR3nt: TGTGCCAGCAGCCGGAGGGTAAAAGGTGAAGCTTTCTTT

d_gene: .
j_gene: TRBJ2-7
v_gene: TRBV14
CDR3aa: CASSQTGSSYEQYF
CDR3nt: TGTGCCAGCAGCCAAACAGGGAGCTCCTACGAGCAGTACTTC

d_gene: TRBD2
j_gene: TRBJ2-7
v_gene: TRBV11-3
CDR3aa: CASSPDSGRIYEQYF
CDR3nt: TGTGCCAGCAGCCCAGATAGCGGGAGAATCTACGAGCAGTACTTC

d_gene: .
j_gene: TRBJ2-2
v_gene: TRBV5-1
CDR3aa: CASSLATSLTGELFF
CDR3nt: TGCGCCAGCAGCTTGGCAACTAGCCTGACCGGGGAGCTGTTTTTT

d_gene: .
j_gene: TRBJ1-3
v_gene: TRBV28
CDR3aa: CASSLWGRQAGNTIYF
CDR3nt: TGTGCCAGCAGTTTATGGGGGAGGCAGGCAGGAAACACCATATATTTT

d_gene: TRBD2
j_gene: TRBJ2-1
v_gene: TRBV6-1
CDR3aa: CASSGSGTSGRANYNEQFF
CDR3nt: TGTGCCAGCAGTGGAAGCGGGACTAGCGGGAGGGCTAATTACAATGAGCAGTTCTTC

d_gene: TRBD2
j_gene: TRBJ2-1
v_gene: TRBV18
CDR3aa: CASSPLAGVNNEQFF
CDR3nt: TGTGCCAGCTCACCACTAGCGGGAGTCAACAATGAGCAGTTCTTC

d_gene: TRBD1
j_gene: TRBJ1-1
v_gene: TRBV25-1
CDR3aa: CASSEAPGQGDSNTEAFF
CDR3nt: TGTGCCAGCAGTGAAGCTCCGGGACAGGGGGACTCTAACACTGAAGCTTTCTTT

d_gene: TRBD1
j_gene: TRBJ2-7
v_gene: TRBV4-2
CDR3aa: CASSQEETGYYEQYF
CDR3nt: TGTGCCAGCAGCCAAGAAGAGACAGGGTACTACGAGCAGTACTTC

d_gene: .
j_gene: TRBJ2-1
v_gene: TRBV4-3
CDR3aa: CASSQDLQVYNEQFF
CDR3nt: TGCGCCAGCAGCCAAGATCTACAGGTCTACAATGAGCAGTTCTTC

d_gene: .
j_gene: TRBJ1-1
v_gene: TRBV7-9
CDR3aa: CASSRAVTEAFF
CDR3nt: TGTGCCAGCAGTCGCGCGGTCACTGAAGCTTTCTTT

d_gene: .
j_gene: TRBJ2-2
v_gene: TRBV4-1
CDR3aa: CASSQEVPVLINTGELFF
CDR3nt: TGCGCCAGCAGCCAAGAAGTACCAGTTCTTATAAACACCGGGGAGCTGTTTTTT

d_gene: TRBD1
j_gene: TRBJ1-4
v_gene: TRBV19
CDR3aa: CATHPQGDEKLFF
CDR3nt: TGTGCCACCCACCCCCAGGGGGATGAAAAACTGTTTTTT

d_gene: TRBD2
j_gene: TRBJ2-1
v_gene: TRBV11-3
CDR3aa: CASSPRASGGWNEQFF
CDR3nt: TGTGCCAGCAGCCCCCGGGCTAGCGGGGGTTGGAATGAGCAGTTCTTC

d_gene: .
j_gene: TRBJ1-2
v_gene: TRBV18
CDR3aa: CASSPIWGRGYGYTF
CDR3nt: TGTGCCAGCTCACCAATTTGGGGGCGCGGATATGGCTACACCTTC

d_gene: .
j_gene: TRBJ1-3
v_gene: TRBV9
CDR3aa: CASSEGVGTIYF
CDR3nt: TGTGCCAGCAGCGAGGGGGTGGGCACCATATATTTT

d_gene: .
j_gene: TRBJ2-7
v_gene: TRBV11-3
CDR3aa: CASSLAVGGGGSYEQYF
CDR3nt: TGTGCCAGCAGCTTAGCGGTCGGGGGCGGGGGATCCTACGAGCAGTACTTC

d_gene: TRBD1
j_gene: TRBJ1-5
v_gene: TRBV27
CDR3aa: CASSSHRGGVNQPQHF
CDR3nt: TGTGCCAGCAGTTCCCACAGGGGGGGGGTGAATCAGCCCCAGCATTTT

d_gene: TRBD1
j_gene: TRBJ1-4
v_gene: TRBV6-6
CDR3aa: CASRLGQGNEKLFF
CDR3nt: TGTGCCAGCAGGCTGGGACAGGGGAATGAAAAACTGTTTTTT

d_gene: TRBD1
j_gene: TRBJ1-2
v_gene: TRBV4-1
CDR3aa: CASSQDPGQDGWDYGYTF
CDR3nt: TGCGCCAGCAGCCAAGACCCGGGACAGGATGGCTGGGACTATGGCTACACCTTC

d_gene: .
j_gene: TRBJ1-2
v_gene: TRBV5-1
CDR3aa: CASSRDTYGYTF
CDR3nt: TGCGCCAGCAGTCGGGACACGTATGGCTACACCTTC

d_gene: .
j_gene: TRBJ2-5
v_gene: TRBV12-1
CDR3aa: CASSPAEGSGRPQETQYF
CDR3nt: TGTGCCAGCAGTCCCGCCGAGGGGAGCGGGAGACCCCAAGAGACCCAGTACTTC

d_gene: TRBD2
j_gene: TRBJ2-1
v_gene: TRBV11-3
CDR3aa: CASSHGTSGGAWDEQFF
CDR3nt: TGTGCCAGCAGCCATGGCACTAGCGGGGGGGCTTGGGATGAGCAGTTCTTC

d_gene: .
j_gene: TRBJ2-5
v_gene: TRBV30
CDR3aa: CAWKRNTGKETQYF
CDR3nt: TGTGCCTGGAAGAGGAACACAGGGAAAGAGACCCAGTACTTC

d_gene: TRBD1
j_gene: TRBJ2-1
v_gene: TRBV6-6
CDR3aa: CASSLTGGFSYNEQFF
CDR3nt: TGTGCCAGCAGTTTAACAGGGGGGTTCTCCTACAATGAGCAGTTCTTC

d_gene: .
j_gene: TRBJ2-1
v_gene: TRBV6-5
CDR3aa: CASSYSSNEQFF
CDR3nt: TGTGCCAGCAGTTACTCGAGCAATGAGCAGTTCTTC

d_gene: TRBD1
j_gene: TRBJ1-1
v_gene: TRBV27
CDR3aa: CASKALPQGEAFF
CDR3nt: TGTGCCAGCAAGGCACTCCCACAGGGGGAAGCTTTCTTT

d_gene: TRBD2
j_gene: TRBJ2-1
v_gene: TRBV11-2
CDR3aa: CASSLEGWTVLAGSYNEQFF
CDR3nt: TGTGCCAGCAGCTTAGAGGGGTGGACCGTTCTAGCGGGCTCCTACAATGAGCAGTTCTTC

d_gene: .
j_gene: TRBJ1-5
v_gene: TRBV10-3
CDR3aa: CAISEVGEVREPQHF
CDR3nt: TGTGCCATCAGTGAAGTTGGGGAGGTTAGGGAGCCCCAGCATTTT

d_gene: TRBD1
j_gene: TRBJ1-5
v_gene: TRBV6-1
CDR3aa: CASSEVTGGYQPQHF
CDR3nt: TGTGCCAGCAGTGAGGTGACAGGGGGTTATCAGCCCCAGCATTTT

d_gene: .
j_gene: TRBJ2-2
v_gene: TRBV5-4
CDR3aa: CASKSGLNTGELFF
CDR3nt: TGTGCCAGCAAGAGCGGACTGAACACCGGGGAGCTGTTTTTT

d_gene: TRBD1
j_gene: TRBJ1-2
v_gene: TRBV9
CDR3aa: CASSASGQGYGYTF
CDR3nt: TGTGCCAGCAGCGCATCGGGACAGGGGTATGGCTACACCTTC

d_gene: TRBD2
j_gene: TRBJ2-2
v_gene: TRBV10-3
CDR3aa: CAISAGTTTGELFF
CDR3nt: TGTGCCATCAGTGCGGGGACTACCACCGGGGAGCTGTTTTTT

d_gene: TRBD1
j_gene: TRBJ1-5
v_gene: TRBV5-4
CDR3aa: CASSETGGREASNQPQHF
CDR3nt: TGTGCCAGCAGCGAAACAGGGGGCAGGGAGGCTAGCAATCAGCCCCAGCATTTT

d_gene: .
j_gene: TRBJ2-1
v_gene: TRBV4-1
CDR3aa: CASSQAPQGSGEQFF
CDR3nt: TGCGCCAGCAGCCAAGCCCCCCAGGGTTCGGGCGAGCAGTTCTTC

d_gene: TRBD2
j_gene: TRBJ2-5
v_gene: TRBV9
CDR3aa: CASSVEGLAGAQETQYF
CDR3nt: TGTGCCAGCAGCGTAGAAGGACTAGCGGGGGCACAAGAGACCCAGTACTTC

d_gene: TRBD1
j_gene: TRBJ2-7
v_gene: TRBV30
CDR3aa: CAWSKGVTGYEQYF
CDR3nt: TGTGCCTGGAGTAAAGGGGTGACAGGGTACGAGCAGTACTTC

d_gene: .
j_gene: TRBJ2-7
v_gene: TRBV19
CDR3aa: CASSIFGPSYEQYF
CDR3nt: TGTGCCAGTAGTATCTTTGGGCCCTCCTACGAGCAGTACTTC

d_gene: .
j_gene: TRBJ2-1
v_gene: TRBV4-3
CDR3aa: CASSQGGEPYNEQFF
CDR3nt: TGCGCCAGCAGCCAAGGCGGGGAGCCCTACAATGAGCAGTTCTTC

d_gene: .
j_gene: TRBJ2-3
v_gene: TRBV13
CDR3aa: CASSPLGTDTQYF
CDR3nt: TGTGCCAGCAGCCCACTCGGCACAGATACGCAGTATTTT

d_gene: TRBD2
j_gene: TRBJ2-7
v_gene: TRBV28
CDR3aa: CASSSSGRPLTYEQYF
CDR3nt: TGTGCCAGCAGTTCTAGCGGGAGGCCACTTACCTACGAGCAGTACTTC

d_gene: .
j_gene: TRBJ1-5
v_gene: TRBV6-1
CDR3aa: CASRQGSIQPQHF
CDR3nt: TGTGCCAGCAGACAGGGATCAATTCAGCCCCAGCATTTT

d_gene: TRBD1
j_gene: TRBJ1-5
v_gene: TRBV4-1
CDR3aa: CASSQGTVSNQPQHF
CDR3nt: TGCGCCAGCAGCCAGGGGACAGTTAGCAATCAGCCCCAGCATTTT

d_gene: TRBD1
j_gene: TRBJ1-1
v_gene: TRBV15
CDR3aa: CATSRDRGQGMNTEAFF
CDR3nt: TGTGCCACCAGCAGAGATAGGGGGCAGGGGATGAACACTGAAGCTTTCTTT